These 18 T cell receptor beta chains originate from one sample sequenced in a study of blood T cell repertoires in COVID-19. Sequenced by immunoSEQ multiplex PCR; TCRdb stores in-frame clones only, minus some. The sample records a few hundred thousand clones, approximately 90% being singletons. Source material: peripheral blood. The receptors were gathered from a man in his late teens or twenties with active or convalescent COVID-19.

CDR3 nucleotide sequence: TGTGCCAGCAGCTCCGAGGGGGTGGGGACTAATAGCTACGAGCAGTACTTC. Protein sequence: CASSSEGVGTNSYEQYF. J is TRBJ2-7 and V is TRBV9; possibly TRBD2 for D (7 bases). CDR1 is SGDLS and CDR2 is YYNGEE in the germline V gene. Trimming cost V 4 bases and J 3 bases, with 23 bases left between them. This CDR3 is 17 amino acids long.

This clone was counted once. The chain combines TRBV7-2 with TRBJ2-2; possible D gene TRBD1, 5 bases. In germline, CDR1 is SGHTA, CDR2 FQGNSA. V lost 0 bases and J lost 2, with 7 bases in between. The CDR3 sequence is 15 residues long. The CDR3 sequence: CASSLAGQNTGELFF. The DNA of the CDR3 is TGTGCCAGCAGCTTAGCGGGGCAAAACACCGGGGAGCTGTTTTTT.

This clone showed up just a few times. The CDR3 nucleotides are TGTGCCAGCAGCTTGGGGATAGGCGGGGTTGAGCAGTTCTTC. This translates into CASSLGIGGVEQFF. The V call is TRBV5-4, the J call TRBJ2-1, with D perhaps TRBD2 (6 bases). This CDR3 has 14 residues. Per germline, CDR1 SGHNT and CDR2 YYREEE (reference sequence). V gave up 0 bases and J gave up 9 bases, with 13 bases separating them.

The genes are TRBV20-1 and TRBJ2-7, with D unresolved. This CDR3 region has 11 residues. V was shortened by 3 bases and J by 6 bases, with 9 bases between the two germline ends. Germline CDR1 DFQATT, CDR2 SNEGSKA (reference sequence). The CDR3 loop reads CSARPGVEQYF. In DNA, the CDR3 is TGCAGTGCTAGGCCCGGTGTCGAGCAGTACTTC.

J is TRBJ1-5 and V is TRBV5-5; D call uncertain. Trimming removed 1 base from V and 5 bases from J, with 7 bases in between. The CDR3 runs 13 residues. Germline V gene lookup returns CDR1 SGHKS and CDR2 YYEKEE (reference sequence). The CDR3, as DNA: TGTGCCAGCAGCTTGCACCGGGATCAGCCCCAGCATTTT. Translated: CASSLHRDQPQHF.

The chain combines TRBV7-2 with TRBJ2-2, with 9 nucleotides matching TRBD2. CDR3 length: 15 amino acids. Germline CDR1 reads SGHTA; CDR2 reads FQGNSA. After removal of 4 bases from V and 6 bases from J, the junction contained 6 bases not matched to a gene. CDR3 residues: CASSSAGGQSGELFF. The CDR3 coding sequence is TGTGCCAGCAGCTCGGCGGGAGGGCAGTCCGGGGAGCTGTTTTTT.

This sequence joins TRBV7-6 and TRBJ2-7; TRBD2 might be the D (5 bases). Germline V lookup: CDR1 SGHVS, CDR2 FNYEAQ. The CDR3 has 15 amino acids. Deletions cut 4 bases from V and 2 bases from J, with 15 bases between. CDR3 in amino acids: CASSSILGLAYEQYF. CDR3 bases: TGTGCCAGCAGCTCAATCCTCGGACTGGCCTACGAGCAGTACTTC.

The V gene is TRBV7-2, the J gene TRBJ1-1; unclear D gene. Germline V gene data show CDR1 as SGHTA and CDR2 as FQGNSA. The V end was cut by 3 bases, the J end by 2 bases, with 7 bases between. This CDR3 is 13 amino acids long. The CDR3 nucleotides read TGTGCCAGCAGCTTGACAACCAACACTGAAGCTTTCTTT. As protein: CASSLTTNTEAFF. Together with reference TRBV7-2 and TRBJ1-1, the CDR3 gives the full variable domain: GAGVSQSPSNKVTEKGKDVELRCDPISGHTALYWYRQSLGQGLEFLIYFQGNSAPDKSGLPSDRFSAERTGGSVSTLTIQRTQQEDSAVYLCASSLTTNTEAFFGQGTRLTVV.

The J gene is TRBJ2-7, the V gene TRBV7-6, with TRBD2 matching 11 bases. CDR1 is SGHVS and CDR2 is FNYEAQ in the germline V gene. The CDR3 covers 18 residues. With V trimmed by 1 base and J by 0 bases, 8 bases remained unmatched. The CDR3: CASSLGTSGGPLSYEQYF. For the CDR3, the DNA is TGTGCCAGCAGCTTAGGTACTAGCGGGGGCCCCCTCTCCTACGAGCAGTACTTC.

V is TRBV28 and J is TRBJ1-1; no firm D call. Germline V gene sequence: CDR1 MDHEN, CDR2 SYDVKM. Trimming removed 7 bases from V and 0 bases from J, with 9 bases in between. The CDR3 has 13 amino acids. The DNA for the CDR3 is TGTGCCAGCATACCACAGCTGAACACTGAAGCTTTCTTT. Its translation is CASIPQLNTEAFF.

V and J are TRBV21-1 and TRBJ1-6. TRBV21-1 is a pseudogene locus. CDR3 length: 18 residues. In DNA form, the CDR3 reads TGTGCCAGCAGCAAAGAAGTGGTTAAGGGAGGGGATAATTCACCCCTCCACTTT. Translated: CASSKEVVKGGDNSPLHF.

The V and J genes are TRBV30 and TRBJ1-6, with TRBD1 matching over 7 bases. This CDR3 contains 13 residues. V lost 5 bases to trimming and J lost 8 bases; unmatched junction nucleotides: 6. Germline V CDR1 and CDR2: GTSNPN, SVGIG (reference sequence). The CDR3 loop reads CAWQGVGDSPLHF. The CDR3 DNA sequence: TGTGCCTGGCAGGGGGTAGGGGATTCACCCCTCCACTTT.

The genes are TRBV5-1 and TRBJ1-2, with unresolved D. The CDR3 consists of 14 residues. CDR1 and CDR2 (germline): SGHRS, YFSETQ. Trimming removed 0 bases at V and 8 bases at J, with 14 bases between. The CDR3 spells CASSLATAGLGYTF. CDR3 nucleotides: TGCGCCAGCAGCTTGGCCACAGCTGGTTTGGGCTACACCTTC.

This chain links TRBV30 with TRBJ1-4; D is ambiguous. The ends were cut back, 0 bases at V and 6 bases at J, with 8 bases in the middle. The CDR3 length is 13 residues. The germline gives CDR1 GTSNPN, CDR2 SVGIG (reference sequence). This CDR3 reads CAWSVGLDEKLFF. The CDR3 DNA sequence: TGTGCCTGGAGTGTAGGACTCGATGAAAAACTGTTTTTT. Based on the CDR3 plus reference TRBV30 and TRBJ1-4, the full variable domain is SQTIHQWPATLVQPVGSPLSLECTVEGTSNPNLYWYRQAAGRGLQLLFYSVGIGQISSEVPQNLSASRPQDRQFILSSKKLLLSDSGFYLCAWSVGLDEKLFFGSGTQLSVL.

The chain carries TRBV18 and TRBJ2-7; 8 nucleotides line up with TRBD1. V shed 0 bases, J shed 4 bases, and the junction held 5 bases outside the gene matches. The CDR3 extends over 15 amino acids. Germline V gene sequence: CDR1 KGHSH, CDR2 LQKENI. The CDR3 DNA reads as TGTGCCAGCTCACCACCGGGACAGGCACTGTACGAGCAGTACTTC. Amino acids: CASSPPGQALYEQYF.

The V and J genes are TRBV6-5 and TRBJ1-3; no firm D call. The ends were cut back, 7 bases at V and 2 bases at J, with 12 bases in the middle. The length of the CDR3 is 14 residues. Germline CDR1 is MNHEY and CDR2 is SVGAGI. The CDR3 region has the DNA TGTGCCAGCAAATTTGGCCAGGCTGGAAACACCATATATTTT. It encodes CASKFGQAGNTIYF.

This chain connects TRBV2 to TRBJ2-1, with TRBD1 matching over 10 bases. The trim removed 7 bases at V and 4 bases at J, leaving 4 bases unmatched. Germline CDR1 is SNHLY and CDR2 is FYNNEI. The CDR3 runs to 14 residues. The CDR3 here is CASKGTGDYNEQFF. CDR3 sequence (DNA): TGTGCCAGCAAGGGGACAGGGGATTACAATGAGCAGTTCTTC.

The V call is TRBV5-1, the J call TRBJ2-3; D might be TRBD1 (6 bases). Germline loops: CDR1 SGHRS, CDR2 YFSETQ. The CDR3 loop spans 15 amino acids. V was cut by 6 bases and J by 0 bases, with 14 bases left in between. The CDR3 here is CASTQGILSTDTQYF. CDR3 in DNA: TGCGCCAGCACACAGGGCATACTTAGCACAGATACGCAGTATTTT.